This T cell receptor beta chain was recovered during a study of PD-1 blockade in classical Hodgkin lymphoma. Concerning this clone: As yet, its antigen is unknown.

Indicated time point: cycle 4 day 1 (C4D1), after 6 weeks of nivolumab. All patients experienced relapse after autologous stem cell transplantation, and brentuximab vedotin exposure was variable. Best overall response was complete response, partial response or progressive disease in these relapsed/refractory classical Hodgkin lymphoma patients. Findings of the study overall: Reports described newly diagnosed patients as having lower baseline TCR diversity than healthy donors. Unlike CD8+ TCR diversity, which did not rise significantly by C4D1, CD4+ TCR diversity did. Patients who responded completely had about the same baseline diversity as newly diagnosed patients.

Sequenced by immunoSEQ multiplex PCR; TCRdb stores in-frame clones only, minus some. The sample contains 27,000 or so clones, over 55% of which appear only once. The sequences come from peripheral blood mononuclear cells (PBMCs), collected before the fourth cycle of nivolumab. The sequence was collected from a human donor with classical Hodgkin lymphoma.

The CDR3 nucleotides read TGTGCCAGCAGTTCCCCCCGTGTGTCCGCGATGAACACTGAAGCTTTCTTT. Translation gives CASSSPRVSAMNTEAFF. The V gene is TRBV28, the J gene TRBJ1-1; D gene ambiguous. CDR3 size: 17 residues. Germline loops: CDR1 MDHEN, CDR2 SYDVKM. Trimming removed 4 bases from V and 0 bases from J, with 18 bases in between.